This T cell receptor beta chain came from a study of T cells in Graves' hyperthyroidism and ophthalmopathy. RNA transcripts were the template for amplifying TCR beta CDR3 regions. HTBI primers were employed in a first-round RT-PCR of the TCR CDR3. TCRdb re-analysed the multiplex PCR reads in MiXCR, keeping a single row per CDR3 protein. The table has hundreds of thousands of distinct CDR3 sequences, 14% seen once. Germline V gives CDR1 SNHLY, CDR2 FYNNEI. The CDR3 is made up of 16 amino acids. Trimming at V came to 5 bases and at J to 2 bases, leaving 7 bases not matched to a gene. There are many counts of this clonotype.

The sequence was obtained from a woman aged 18-29 years with Graves' hyperthyroidism. The source material was blood. This chain links TRBV2 with TRBJ1-5; 9 bases fit TRBD1. The CDR3, as DNA: TGTGCCAGCAGTCTTCGGACAGGGGATGGCAATCAGCCCCAGCATTTT. The encoded protein is CASSLRTGDGNQPQHF.